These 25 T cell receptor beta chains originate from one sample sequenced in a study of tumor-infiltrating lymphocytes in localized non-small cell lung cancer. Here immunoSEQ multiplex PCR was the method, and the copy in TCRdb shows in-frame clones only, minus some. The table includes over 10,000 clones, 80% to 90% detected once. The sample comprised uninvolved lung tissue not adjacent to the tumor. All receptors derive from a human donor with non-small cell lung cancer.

The CDR3 here is CASSTSDTQYF. The CDR3 coding sequence is TGTGCCAGCAGTACATCAGATACGCAGTATTTT. This chain uses TRBV2 with TRBJ2-3; the D is unclear. Germline V gives CDR1 SNHLY, CDR2 FYNNEI. The CDR3 extends over 11 amino acids. V was pared by 5 bases and J by 4 bases, with 4 bases between.

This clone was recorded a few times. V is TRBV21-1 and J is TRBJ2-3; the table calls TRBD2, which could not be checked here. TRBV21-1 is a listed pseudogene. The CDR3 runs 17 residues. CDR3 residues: CASSKARASGGTDTQYF. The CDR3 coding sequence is TGTGCCAGCAGCAAAGCGAGGGCTAGCGGGGGTACAGATACGCAGTATTTT.

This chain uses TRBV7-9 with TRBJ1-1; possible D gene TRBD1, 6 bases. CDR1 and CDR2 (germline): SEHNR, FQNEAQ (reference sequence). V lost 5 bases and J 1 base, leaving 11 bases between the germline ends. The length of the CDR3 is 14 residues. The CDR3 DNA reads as TGTGCCAGCAGCCCACAGGGCGCGAACACTGAAGCTTTCTTT. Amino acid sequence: CASSPQGANTEAFF.

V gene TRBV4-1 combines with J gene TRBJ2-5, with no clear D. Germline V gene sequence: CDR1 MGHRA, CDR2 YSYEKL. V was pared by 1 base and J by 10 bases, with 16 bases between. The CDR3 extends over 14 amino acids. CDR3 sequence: CASSQGPGQGGQYF. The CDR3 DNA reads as TGCGCCAGCAGCCAAGGGCCTGGCCAAGGCGGCCAGTACTTC.

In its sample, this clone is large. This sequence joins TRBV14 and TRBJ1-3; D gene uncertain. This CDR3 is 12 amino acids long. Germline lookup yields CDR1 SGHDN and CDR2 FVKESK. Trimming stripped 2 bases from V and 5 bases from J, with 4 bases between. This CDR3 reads CASSQQRNTIYF. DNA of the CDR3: TGTGCCAGCAGCCAACAGCGAAACACCATATATTTT.

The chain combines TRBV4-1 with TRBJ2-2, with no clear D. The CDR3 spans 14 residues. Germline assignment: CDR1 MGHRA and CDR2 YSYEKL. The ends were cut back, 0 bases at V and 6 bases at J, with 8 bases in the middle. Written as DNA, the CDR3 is TGCGCCAGCAGCCAAGATTGGCTAGCCGGGGAGCTGTTTTTT. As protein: CASSQDWLAGELFF.

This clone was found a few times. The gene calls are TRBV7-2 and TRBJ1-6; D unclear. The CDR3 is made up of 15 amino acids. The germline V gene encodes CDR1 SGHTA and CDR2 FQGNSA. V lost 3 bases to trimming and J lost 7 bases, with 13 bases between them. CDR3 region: CASSLIQDPNSPLHF. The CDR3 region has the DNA TGTGCCAGCAGCTTGATCCAGGACCCGAATTCACCCCTCCACTTT.

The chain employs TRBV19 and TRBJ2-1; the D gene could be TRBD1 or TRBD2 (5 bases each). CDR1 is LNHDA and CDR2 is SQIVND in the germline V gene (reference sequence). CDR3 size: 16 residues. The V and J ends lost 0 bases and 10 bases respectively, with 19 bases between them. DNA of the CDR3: TGTGCCAGTAGTATAGACGGGGCGGACGTTACGGGGGAGCAGTTCTTC. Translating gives CASSIDGADVTGEQFF. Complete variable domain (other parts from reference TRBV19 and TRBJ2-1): DGGITQSPKYLFRKEGQNVTLSCEQNLNHDAMYWYRQDPGQGLRLIYYSQIVNDFQKGDIAEGYSVSREKKESFPLTVTSAQKNPTAFYLCASSIDGADVTGEQFFGPGTRLTVL.

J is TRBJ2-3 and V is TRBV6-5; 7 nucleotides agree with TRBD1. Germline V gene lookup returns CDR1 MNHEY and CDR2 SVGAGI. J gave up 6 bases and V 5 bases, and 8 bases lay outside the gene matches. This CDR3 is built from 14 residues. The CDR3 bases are TGTGCCAGCAGTCACCGCCTACAGGGGGATACGCAGTATTTT. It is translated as CASSHRLQGDTQYF.

CDR3 sequence reads: CATQTSGGQETQYF. The CDR3 DNA follows: TGTGCCACCCAGACTAGCGGGGGGCAAGAGACCCAGTACTTC. The V call is TRBV2, the J call TRBJ2-5; 13 bases line up with TRBD2. V gave up 10 bases and J gave up 2 bases; unmatched junction bases: 4. The CDR3 consists of 14 residues. The germline gives CDR1 SNHLY, CDR2 FYNNEI.

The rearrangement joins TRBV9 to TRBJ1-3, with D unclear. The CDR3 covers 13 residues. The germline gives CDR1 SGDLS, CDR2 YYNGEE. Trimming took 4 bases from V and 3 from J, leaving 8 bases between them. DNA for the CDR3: TGTGCCAGCAGCTCCGTCTATGGAAACACCATATATTTT. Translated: CASSSVYGNTIYF.

The CDR3 DNA is TGTGCCAGCTCACCAGGGGACGGAGGCTACACCTTC. Residues: CASSPGDGGYTF. This chain links TRBV18 with TRBJ1-2; tentative D call: TRBD1 (5 bases). Germline CDR1 KGHSH, CDR2 LQKENI. The CDR3 is 12 amino acids. Trimming left V 2 bases short and J 8 bases short, with 9 bases between.

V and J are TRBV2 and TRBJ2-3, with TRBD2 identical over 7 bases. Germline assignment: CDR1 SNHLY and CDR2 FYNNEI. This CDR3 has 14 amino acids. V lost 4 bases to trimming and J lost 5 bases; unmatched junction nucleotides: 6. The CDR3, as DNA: TGTGCCAGCAGTGTGAGTCTAGCGGTAGATACGCAGTATTTT. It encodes CASSVSLAVDTQYF.

The CDR3 DNA follows: TGCGCCAGCAGCCCGGGTGGGACAGGGGAAACGGAGCAGTACTTC. Amino acid sequence: CASSPGGTGETEQYF. This chain joins TRBV5-1 and TRBJ2-7; TRBD1 agrees at 10 bases. V dropped 4 bases and J dropped 7; count of bases not matched to a gene: 11. The CDR3 consists of 15 residues. Looked up from germline, CDR1 is SGHRS and CDR2 is YFSETQ.

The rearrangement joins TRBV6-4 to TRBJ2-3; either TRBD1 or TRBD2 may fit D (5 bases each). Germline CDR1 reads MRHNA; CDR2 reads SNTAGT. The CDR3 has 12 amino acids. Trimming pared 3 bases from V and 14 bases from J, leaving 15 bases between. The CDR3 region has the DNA TGTGCCAGCAGTGAGTCGGGGCGCAGGTGGTATTTT. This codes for CASSESGRRWYF.

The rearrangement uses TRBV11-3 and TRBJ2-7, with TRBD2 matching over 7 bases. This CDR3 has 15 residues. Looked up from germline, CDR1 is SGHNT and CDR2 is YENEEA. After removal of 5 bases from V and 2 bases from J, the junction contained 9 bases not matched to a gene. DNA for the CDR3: TGTGCCAGCAGCCCTCCGGGGGGATCTACCTACGAGCAGTACTTC. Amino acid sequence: CASSPPGGSTYEQYF.

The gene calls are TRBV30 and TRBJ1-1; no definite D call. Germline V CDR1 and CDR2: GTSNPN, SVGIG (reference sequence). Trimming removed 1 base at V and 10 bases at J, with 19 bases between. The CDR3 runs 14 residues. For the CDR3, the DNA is TGTGCCTGGAGTGCCCGGTTCCCAGGTGCACCAGCTTTCTTT. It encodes CAWSARFPGAPAFF.

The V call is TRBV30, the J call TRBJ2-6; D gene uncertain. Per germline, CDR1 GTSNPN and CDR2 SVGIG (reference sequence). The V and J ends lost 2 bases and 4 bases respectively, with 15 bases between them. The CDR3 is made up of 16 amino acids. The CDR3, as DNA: TGTGCCTGGAGTTGGAAGGGCCCACGAGGGGCCAACGTCCTGACTTTC. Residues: CAWSWKGPRGANVLTF. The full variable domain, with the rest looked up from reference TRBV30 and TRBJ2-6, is SQTIHQWPATLVQPVGSPLSLECTVEGTSNPNLYWYRQAAGRGLQLLFYSVGIGQISSEVPQNLSASRPQDRQFILSSKKLLLSDSGFYLCAWSWKGPRGANVLTFGAGSRLTVL.

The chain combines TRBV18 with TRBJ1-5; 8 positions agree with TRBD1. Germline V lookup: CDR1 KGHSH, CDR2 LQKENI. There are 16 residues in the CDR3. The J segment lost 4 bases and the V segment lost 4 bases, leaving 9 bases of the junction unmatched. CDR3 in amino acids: CASSLSSGGTNQPQHF. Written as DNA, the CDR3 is TGTGCCAGCTCACTATCCTCAGGGGGCACAAATCAGCCCCAGCATTTT.

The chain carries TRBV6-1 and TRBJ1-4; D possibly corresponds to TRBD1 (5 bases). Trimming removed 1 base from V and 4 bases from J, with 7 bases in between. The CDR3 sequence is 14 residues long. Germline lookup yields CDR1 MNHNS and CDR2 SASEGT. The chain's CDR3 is CASSEGGINEKLFF. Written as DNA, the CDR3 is TGTGCCAGCAGTGAAGGGGGGATTAATGAAAAACTGTTTTTT.

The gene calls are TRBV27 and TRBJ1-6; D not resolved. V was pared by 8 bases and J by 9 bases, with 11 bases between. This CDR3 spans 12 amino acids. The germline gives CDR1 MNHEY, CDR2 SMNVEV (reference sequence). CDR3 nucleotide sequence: TGTGCCAGCGGGAGATCTTCTTCACCCCTCCACTTT. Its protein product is CASGRSSSPLHF.

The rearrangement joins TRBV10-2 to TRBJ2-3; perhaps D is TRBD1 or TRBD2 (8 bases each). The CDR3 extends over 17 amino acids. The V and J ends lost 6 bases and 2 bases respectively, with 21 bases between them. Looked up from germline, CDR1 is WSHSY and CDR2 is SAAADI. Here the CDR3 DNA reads TGCGCCAGCAGGGACAGGGTGCTAGCGGGTCTCACAGATACGCAGTATTTT. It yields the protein CASRDRVLAGLTDTQYF.

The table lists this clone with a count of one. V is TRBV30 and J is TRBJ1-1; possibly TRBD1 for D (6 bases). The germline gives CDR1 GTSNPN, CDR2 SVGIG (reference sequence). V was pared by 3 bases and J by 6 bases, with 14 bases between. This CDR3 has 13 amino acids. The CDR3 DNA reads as TGTGCCTGGAGACCCAAGGGGGAGTCTGAAGCTTTCTTT. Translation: CAWRPKGESEAFF.

DNA of the CDR3: TGTGCCAGCAGGTTAAGGGGTCGATTTCCCACAGATACGCAGTATTTT. This translates into CASRLRGRFPTDTQYF. The chain couples TRBV7-9 to TRBJ2-3; a weak D match, TRBD1 (5 bases). Germline V gives CDR1 SEHNR, CDR2 FQNEAQ (reference sequence). The CDR3 has 16 amino acids. Between the trimmed V and J ends, which lost 6 bases and 2 bases, there was a span of 18 bases.

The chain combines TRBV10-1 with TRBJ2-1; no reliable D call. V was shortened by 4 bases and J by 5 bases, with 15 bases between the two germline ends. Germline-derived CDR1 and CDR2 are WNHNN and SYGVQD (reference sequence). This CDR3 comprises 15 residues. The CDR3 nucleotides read TGCGCCAGCAGTGCTAGTAGTTCCAATAACAATGAGCAGTTCTTC. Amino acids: CASSASSSNNNEQFF.